Presented here are 18 T cell receptor beta chains from one specimen sequenced in a study of early T cells in non-severe SARS-CoV-2 infection. A single record per CDR3 protein comes from TCRdb applying MiXCR to the 5' RACE reads. Of 60,000 or so distinct CDR3 sequences listed, around 12% were seen once; the top ten hold 1.3% to 1.5%. Sample: whole blood, taken at baseline. The receptors stem from an adult who was a healthcare worker with PCR-confirmed SARS-CoV-2 infection or an uninfected control (not recorded which).

This clonotype was detected only a few times. This chain connects TRBV19 to TRBJ2-3, with unresolved D. Trimming removed 3 bases from V and 4 bases from J, with 11 bases in between. Per germline, CDR1 LNHDA and CDR2 SQIVND (reference sequence). The CDR3 runs 14 residues. CDR3 sequence reads: CASSIRDGADTQYF. The CDR3 DNA reads TGTGCCAGTAGTATCCGAGATGGGGCAGATACGCAGTATTTT. Full variable domain (rest looked up from reference TRBV19 and TRBJ2-3): DGGITQSPKYLFRKEGQNVTLSCEQNLNHDAMYWYRQDPGQGLRLIYYSQIVNDFQKGDIAEGYSVSREKKESFPLTVTSAQKNPTAFYLCASSIRDGADTQYFGPGTRLTVL.

The V call is TRBV29-1, the J call TRBJ1-1; no reliable D call. This CDR3 has 12 amino acids. The V and J ends lost 7 bases and 1 base respectively, with 10 bases between them. Germline V CDR1 and CDR2: SQVTM, ANQGSEA. CDR3 in amino acids: CSGVLSNTEAFF. The CDR3 nucleotides read TGCAGCGGCGTTCTATCGAACACTGAAGCTTTCTTT.

This clonotype was recorded many times. The chain joins TRBV27 to TRBJ2-7, with 8 bases that match TRBD1. The CDR3 spans 13 residues. V was clipped by 2 bases and J by 5 bases; unmatched bases: 2. The germline CDR1 and CDR2 sequences are MNHEY and SMNVEV (reference sequence). The CDR3 sequence: CASSLGQGNEQYF. As DNA, the CDR3 is TGTGCCAGCAGTTTAGGACAGGGAAACGAGCAGTACTTC.

This clonotype appeared a few times. This chain joins TRBV18 and TRBJ2-5, with D hard to call. V was trimmed by 3 bases and J by 3 bases, leaving 8 bases between them. The CDR3 is made up of 13 amino acids. Germline V lookup: CDR1 KGHSH, CDR2 LQKENI. The CDR3 loop reads CASSPGNKETQYF. CDR3 bases: TGTGCCAGCTCACCTGGGAACAAAGAGACCCAGTACTTC.

Many counts were recorded for this clonotype. V usage is TRBV3-1 and J usage is TRBJ2-3; TRBD2 matches 11 bases. The V gene's germline CDR1 is LGHDT and CDR2 YNNKEL (reference sequence). J gave up 2 bases and V 5 bases, and 6 bases lay outside the gene matches. The CDR3 loop spans 16 amino acids. DNA of the CDR3: TGTGCCAGCAGCTCGGGACTAGCGGAAATCACAGATACGCAGTATTTT. Protein sequence: CASSSGLAEITDTQYF.

The rearrangement uses TRBV20-1 and TRBJ2-5; D is unclear. CDR1 is DFQATT, CDR2 SNEGSKA, per germline (reference sequence). There are 13 residues in the CDR3. V lost 3 bases, J lost 6 bases, and 14 bases lay in between. CDR3 bases: TGCAGTGCTAGTAAGAGCACGGAGCAGACCCAGTACTTC. Translation gives CSASKSTEQTQYF.

In this sample, this clonotype turned up a few times. An end of the junction does not agree with germline; a read error may underlie this. The chain recombines TRBV12-3 or TRBV12-4 with TRBJ2-7; 11 nucleotides agree with TRBD2. This CDR3 spans 18 amino acids. The CDR3 DNA reads as TGTGCCAGCAGTCTAGCCCCCCCCGGGACTAGCGGCTCCTACGAGCAGTACTTC. Its protein is CASSLAPPGTSGSYEQYF.

This clonotype was recorded a few times. The chain is built from TRBV19 and TRBJ2-7; D unresolved. This CDR3 is built from 14 residues. CDR1 is LNHDA and CDR2 is SQIVND in the germline V gene (reference sequence). Trimming took off 5 bases at V and 2 bases at J, with 13 bases between the two ends. This CDR3 is CASSVRTATYEQYF. Here the CDR3 DNA reads TGTGCCAGTAGTGTTCGGACGGCGACCTACGAGCAGTACTTC.

In its sample, this clonotype was seen many times. This chain links TRBV9 with TRBJ2-5, with D perhaps TRBD1 (5 bases). Germline CDR1 is SGDLS and CDR2 is YYNGEE. The V end was cut by 0 bases, the J end by 6 bases, with 12 bases between. CDR3 length: 14 residues. The CDR3 nucleotides are TGTGCCAGCAGCGTAGGGCAGGGTGAACAGACCCAGTACTTC. Translated: CASSVGQGEQTQYF.

The CDR3 loop is CASSYSGTSAAEQYF. CDR3 nucleotide sequence: TGTGCCAGCAGTTACTCCGGGACTAGCGCCGCCGAGCAGTACTTC. This chain connects TRBV6-2 or TRBV6-3 to TRBJ2-7, with 10 bases lining up with TRBD2. Germline V gene data show CDR1 as MNHEY and CDR2 as SVGEGT. The CDR3 sequence is 15 residues long. J gave up 6 bases and V 0 bases, and 5 bases lay outside the gene matches.

There are many counts of this clonotype. The V call is TRBV27, the J call TRBJ1-4; TRBD1 matches at 10 bases. With V trimmed by 5 bases and J by 8 bases, 8 bases remained unmatched. The length of the CDR3 is 15 residues. CDR1 and CDR2 from the germline V gene are MNHEY and SMNVEV (reference sequence). The CDR3 region is CASSAGTGAVEKLFF. The CDR3 DNA reads TGTGCCAGCAGTGCTGGGACAGGGGCTGTGGAAAAACTGTTTTTT.

This clonotype was counted ten times or more. The J gene is TRBJ1-2, the V gene TRBV6-6; a weak D match, TRBD1 (5 bases). CDR1 is MNHNY, CDR2 SVGAGI, per germline (reference sequence). The CDR3 sequence is 14 residues long. Trimming stripped 10 bases from V and 4 bases from J, with 19 bases between. In DNA, the CDR3 is TGTGCCACCTATACCACAGGCACTTTCTATGGCTACACCTTC. It codes for CATYTTGTFYGYTF.

The gene calls are TRBV5-8 and TRBJ2-3, with 7 bases matching TRBD2. V dropped 2 bases and J dropped 3; count of bases not matched to a gene: 9. The CDR3 runs 16 residues. Per germline, CDR1 SGHTS and CDR2 YDEGEE. CDR3 region: CASSFILGGLTDTQYF. The CDR3 region has the DNA TGTGCCAGCAGCTTCATTCTGGGGGGGTTAACAGATACGCAGTATTTT.

This clonotype came up a few times. V gene TRBV21-1 combines with J gene TRBJ2-7; the table's TRBD1 call for D was not verified on the DNA. TRBV21-1 counts as a pseudogene. This CDR3 contains 10 residues. The CDR3 DNA follows: TGTGCCAGCTTCACAGGGGAGCAGTACTTC. Translation gives CASFTGEQYF.

This clonotype was counted only a few times. The chain combines TRBV6-2 or TRBV6-3 with TRBJ1-5; D ambiguous. Trimming pared 0 bases from V and 0 bases from J, leaving 6 bases between. In germline, CDR1 is MNHEY, CDR2 SVGEGT. CDR3 length equals 15 residues. DNA for the CDR3: TGTGCCAGCAGTTACTCTTGGGGTAGCAATCAGCCCCAGCATTTT. Translating it yields CASSYSWGSNQPQHF.

This clonotype was seen ten or more times. The V gene is TRBV6-5, the J gene TRBJ1-3; 7 bases are shared with TRBD1. The V segment lost 0 bases and the J segment 4 bases; nucleotides outside the gene matches: 3. Germline lookup yields CDR1 MNHEY and CDR2 SVGAGI. The CDR3 has 15 amino acids. CDR3: CASSYSEGGGNTIYF. In DNA form, the CDR3 reads TGTGCCAGCAGTTACTCAGAAGGGGGCGGAAACACCATATATTTT.

This clonotype was picked up a small number of times. The chain combines TRBV7-8 with TRBJ1-5; 7 bases match TRBD1. This CDR3 is built from 15 residues. The V gene's germline CDR1 is SGHVS and CDR2 FQNEAQ. V was clipped by 4 bases and J by 5 bases; unmatched bases: 8. The CDR3 DNA sequence: TGTGCCAGCAGCTCAAGAAGGGGGCCTTATCAGCCCCAGCATTTT. Amino acid sequence: CASSSRRGPYQPQHF.

This clonotype was counted only a few times. The gene calls are TRBV28 and TRBJ2-7; the match to TRBD2 covers 8 bases. CDR3 length: 13 amino acids. Germline V lookup: CDR1 MDHEN, CDR2 SYDVKM. The ends lost 7 bases at V and 7 bases at J; junction bases unmatched: 9. CDR3 loop: CASKEAGVEEQYF. The CDR3 DNA sequence: TGTGCCAGCAAGGAAGCGGGAGTGGAAGAGCAGTACTTC.